A selection of T cell receptor beta chains follows, all from one sample in a study of T cell repertoires in cytomegalovirus infection. TCRdb fed the reads into MiXCR, producing one record per CDR3 protein. The table includes 380,000 or so distinct CDR3 sequences, 34% detected once. For these receptors, no antigen is known. This specimen consisted of cultured PBMCs, obtained from culture after CMV antigen stimulation. These receptors came from a human donor in good health (CMV status not recorded). Some clones in this sample may be carry-over from other donors' samples. CDR3s include the opening cysteine and the closing phenylalanine or tryptophan. D genes are given only for firm matches. A clone size is listed for some rows: how often the clone was seen (once, few, many), or a class if it is expanded.

j_call d_call v_call clone_size cdr3_aa cdr3_nt
TRBJ1-1 . TRBV20-1 . CSVKWAGNTEAFF TGCAGTGTTAAGTGGGCGGGGAACACTGAAGCTTTCTTT
TRBJ2-1 TRBD2 TRBV11-2 . CASRFRLAVSSYNEQFF TGTGCCAGCAGATTCAGGCTAGCGGTATCTTCCTACAATGAGCAGTTCTTC
TRBJ1-2 TRBD1 TRBV12-3/TRBV12-4 . CASSFSGTGLIYGYTF TGTGCCAGCAGTTTTTCCGGGACAGGGCTGATCTATGGCTACACCTTC
TRBJ1-1 . TRBV19 . CASSILWGENTEAFF TGTGCCAGTAGTATATTGTGGGGGGAGAACACTGAAGCTTTCTTT
TRBJ1-2 TRBD1 TRBV11-1 few CASSRDRDNYGYTF TGTGCCAGCAGCAGGGACAGGGATAACTATGGCTACACCTTC
TRBJ1-2 TRBD1 TRBV6-1 . CASSRSPGQDYGYTF TGTGCCAGCAGCCGATCCCCGGGACAGGACTATGGCTACACCTTC
TRBJ2-1 TRBD2 TRBV7-2 many CASSLAGQSNEQFF TGTGCCAGCAGCCTAGCGGGGCAGAGCAATGAGCAGTTCTTC
TRBJ1-6 TRBD1 TRBV7-9 . CASSGQGNSPLHF TGTGCCAGCAGCGGACAGGGAAATTCACCCCTCCACTTT
TRBJ2-5 TRBD2 TRBV19 . CASSTLREAQETQYF TGTGCCAGTAGTACTTTGCGGGAGGCCCAAGAGACCCAGTACTTC
TRBJ1-6 TRBD1 TRBV6-5 . CASSSTGYGPNGPLHF TGTGCCAGCAGTTCGACAGGGTACGGCCCCAATGGTCCCCTCCACTTT
TRBJ1-1 . TRBV7-8 few CASSLLQATEAFF TGTGCCAGCAGCTTACTCCAGGCCACTGAAGCTTTCTTT
TRBJ2-1 . TRBV29-1 few CSAWGANYNEQFF TGCAGCGCCTGGGGGGCCAACTACAATGAGCAGTTCTTC
TRBJ2-2 . TRBV10-3 . CAISGLRTGELFF TGTGCCATCAGTGGGTTAAGGACCGGGGAGCTGTTTTTT
TRBJ2-3 . TRBV11-2 . CASSLTGSTTDTQYF TGTGCCAGCAGCTTAACGGGATCGACCACAGATACGCAGTATTTT
TRBJ2-2 . TRBV5-4 few CASSLVAAAELFF TGTGCCAGCAGCTTGGTGGCGGCCGCGGAGCTGTTTTTT
TRBJ2-7 . TRBV7-2 . CASSPSGGLYYEQYF TGTGCCAGCAGCCCCAGTGGCGGCCTCTACTACGAGCAGTACTTC
TRBJ2-7 . TRBV4-1 . CASSQWAARTSYEQYF TGCGCCAGCAGCCAATGGGCCGCACGCACCTCCTACGAGCAGTACTTC
TRBJ2-1 . TRBV12-3/TRBV12-4 few CASSFRNQLYNEQFF TGTGCCAGCAGTTTTAGGAACCAGCTGTACAATGAGCAGTTCTTC
TRBJ2-1 . TRBV24-1 . CATQRGNYNEQFF TGTGCCACCCAAAGAGGGAACTACAATGAGCAGTTCTTC
TRBJ2-5 . TRBV7-2 . CASSFKWAGQETQYF TGTGCCAGCAGCTTCAAGTGGGCAGGCCAAGAGACCCAGTACTTC
TRBJ2-5 TRBD2 TRBV7-6 few CASDGTSGTQYF TGTGCCAGCGACGGGACTAGTGGGACCCAGTACTTC
TRBJ2-3 . TRBV10-3 many CATLLGESTDTQYF TGTGCCACCCTCCTGGGAGAGAGCACAGATACGCAGTATTTT
TRBJ1-3 . TRBV10-3 . CAISEGNSGNTIYF TGTGCCATCAGCGAGGGAAACTCTGGAAACACCATATATTTT
TRBJ1-1 . TRBV20-1 . CSARDWPEAFF TGCAGTGCTAGAGATTGGCCTGAAGCTTTCTTT
TRBJ2-1 . TRBV20-1 few CSASFPGGITYNEQFF TGCAGTGCTAGTTTCCCGGGCGGGATTACCTACAATGAGCAGTTCTTC
TRBJ1-2 . TRBV27 . CASKRWDNNNYGYTF TGTGCCAGCAAACGTTGGGACAACAATAACTATGGCTACACCTTC
TRBJ2-5 TRBD2 TRBV5-4 . CASSGTIQETQYF TGTGCCAGCAGCGGGACTATCCAAGAGACCCAGTACTTC
TRBJ2-1 . TRBV7-2 few CASSLPRRDNEQFF TGTGCCAGCAGCCTCCCCCGTCGGGACAATGAGCAGTTCTTC
TRBJ1-1 . TRBV25-1 few CASSEWGGVGAEAFF TGTGCCAGCAGTGAATGGGGGGGTGTAGGGGCTGAAGCTTTCTTT
TRBJ2-1 . TRBV12-3/TRBV12-4 many CASSFRGEQFF TGTGCCAGCAGCTTCCGTGGTGAGCAGTTCTTC
TRBJ2-7 . TRBV7-2 many CASSSLGYEQYF TGTGCCAGCAGCTCCCTGGGTTACGAGCAGTACTTC
TRBJ1-1 TRBD1 TRBV28 . CASSLDRADTEAFF TGTGCCAGCAGTTTGGACAGGGCTGACACTGAAGCTTTCTTT
TRBJ1-6 . TRBV4-1 many CASSQAENSPLHF TGCGCCAGCAGCCAAGCTGAGAATTCACCCCTCCACTTT
TRBJ1-5 . TRBV29-1 . CSVETGNQPQHF TGCAGCGTTGAAACAGGGAATCAGCCCCAGCATTTT
TRBJ2-7 . TRBV7-8 many CASSFGLTYEQYF TGTGCCAGCAGCTTCGGACTGACCTACGAGCAGTACTTC
TRBJ1-1 . TRBV4-1 . CASSREQGTEAFF TGCGCCAGCAGCCGAGAACAGGGAACTGAAGCTTTCTTT
TRBJ2-1 . TRBV6-2/TRBV6-3 few CASRWGWGNEQFF TGTGCCAGCAGGTGGGGATGGGGCAATGAGCAGTTCTTC